The entry that follows covers one T cell receptor (beta chain) sequence. The data are from a study of blood T cell repertoires in COVID-19. Study context: The cDNA or gDNA used as material had been derived from T cells, B-cell-depleted T cells, or PBMCs.

With V trimmed by 1 base and J by 1 base, 6 bases remained unmatched. Germline V lookup: CDR1 SGHAT, CDR2 FQNNGV. The CDR3 runs to 18 residues. Authors' methods: Cell counts per sample came from amplifying reference gene primers. Profiling relied on immunoSEQ multiplex PCR, and the TCRdb table lists in-frame clones only, not all of them. V and J calls and clone size are copied from that table; D and trimming were computed from the DNA. The sample has about 180,000 clones; approximately 86% are singletons. The receptor was derived from a man between 45 and 60 years old with active or convalescent COVID-19. The chain couples TRBV11-2 to TRBJ2-3, with 12 bases lining up with TRBD2. The sample comprised peripheral blood. The CDR3 reads CASSLGLAGAVGTDTQYF. The CDR3 nucleotides are TGTGCCAGCAGCTTAGGACTAGCGGGAGCCGTCGGCACAGATACGCAGTATTTT.